The source of this T cell receptor (beta chain) is a study of blood T cell repertoires in COVID-19. Study at large: COVID-19 samples collected from the United States, Italy and Spain covered acute and convalescent phases. Sources were T cells, B-cell-depleted T cells, or PBMCs; the material itself was cDNA or gDNA.

This clone was detected only a few times. Trimming left V 5 bases short and J 7 bases short, with 9 bases between. The CDR3 runs 13 residues. CDR1 and CDR2 (germline): SGHTA, FQGNSA. In the original processing: Reference gene primer amplification yielded estimated nucleated cell counts. The data were produced by immunoSEQ multiplex PCR, yet TCRdb's version contains in-frame clones alone and is incomplete. The V and J calls and the clone size are those of that table, but D and trimming were determined from the DNA. The table has approximately 220,000 clones, less than 90% seen once. This sequence joins TRBV7-2 and TRBJ1-6; D unclear. This TCR came from a woman in her twenties or thirties who had recovered from COVID-19. The sample was PBMCs or T cells enriched from blood (not recorded which). DNA of the CDR3: TGTGCCAGCAGCCCCTTTGGCAATTCACCCCTCCACTTT. Its translation: CASSPFGNSPLHF. The full variable domain, rest sourced from reference TRBV7-2 and TRBJ1-6, is GAGVSQSPSNKVTEKGKDVELRCDPISGHTALYWYRQSLGQGLEFLIYFQGNSAPDKSGLPSDRFSAERTGGSVSTLTIQRTQQEDSAVYLCASSPFGNSPLHFGNGTRLTVT.